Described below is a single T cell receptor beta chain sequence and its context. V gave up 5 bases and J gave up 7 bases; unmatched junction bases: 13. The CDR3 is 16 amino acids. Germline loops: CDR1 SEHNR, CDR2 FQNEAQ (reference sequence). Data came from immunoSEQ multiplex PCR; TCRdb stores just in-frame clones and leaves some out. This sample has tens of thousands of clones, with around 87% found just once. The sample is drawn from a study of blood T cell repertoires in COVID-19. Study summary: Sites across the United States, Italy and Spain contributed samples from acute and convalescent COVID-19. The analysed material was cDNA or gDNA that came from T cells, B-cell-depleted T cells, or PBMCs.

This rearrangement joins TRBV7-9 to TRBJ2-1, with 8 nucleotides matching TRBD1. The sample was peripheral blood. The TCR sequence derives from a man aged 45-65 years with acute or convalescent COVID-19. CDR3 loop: CASSSTGQGLANEQFF. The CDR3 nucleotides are TGTGCCAGCAGCAGCACCGGACAGGGATTGGCAAATGAGCAGTTCTTC.